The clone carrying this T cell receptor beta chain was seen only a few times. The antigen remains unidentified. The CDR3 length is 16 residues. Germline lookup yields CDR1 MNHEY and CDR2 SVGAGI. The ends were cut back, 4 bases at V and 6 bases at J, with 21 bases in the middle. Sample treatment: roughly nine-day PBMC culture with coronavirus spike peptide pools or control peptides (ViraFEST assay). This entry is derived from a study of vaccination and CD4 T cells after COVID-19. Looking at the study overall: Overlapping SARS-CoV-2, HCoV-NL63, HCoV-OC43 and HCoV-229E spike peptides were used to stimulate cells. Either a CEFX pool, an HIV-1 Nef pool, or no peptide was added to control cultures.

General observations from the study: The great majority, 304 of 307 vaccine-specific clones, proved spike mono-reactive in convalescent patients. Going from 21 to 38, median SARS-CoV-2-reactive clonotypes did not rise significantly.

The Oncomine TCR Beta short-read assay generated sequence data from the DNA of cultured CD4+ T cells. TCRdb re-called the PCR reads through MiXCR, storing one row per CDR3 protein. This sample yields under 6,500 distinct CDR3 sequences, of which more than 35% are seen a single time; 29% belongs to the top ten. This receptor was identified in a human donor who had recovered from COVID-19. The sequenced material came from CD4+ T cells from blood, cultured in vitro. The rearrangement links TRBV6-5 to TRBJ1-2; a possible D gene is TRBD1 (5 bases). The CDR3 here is CASSSWAGRMVDGYTF. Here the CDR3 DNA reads TGTGCCAGCAGTTCGTGGGCAGGGAGGATGGTGGATGGCTACACCTTC.